This TCR beta chain was found in a study of molecular identifiers for immune sequencing clone quantification. Overall study context: In replicates, RNA taken from 20,000 or 100,000 naive CD8 cells was divided five ways, and four portions underwent sequencing.

On this clonotype: Its specificity is not known.

The CDR3 length is 15 residues. The V gene lost 6 bases and the J gene lost 0 bases, with 11 bases spanning the gap. In germline, CDR1 is SNHLY, CDR2 FYNNEI. Whole-study findings and limits: In naive cells, under 1% of molecules belonged to clones above 20 RNA copies, against over 99% in effector cells.

Libraries of naive CD8 T cells were made from about 19,000 to 1,100,000 sorted cells. They used 10%, 30% or 50% RNA. Previously described methods with listed TCR primers produced the bulk TCR libraries. TCRdb analysed the PCR reads with MiXCR anew, one entry per CDR3 protein. The table lists about 100,000 distinct CDR3 sequences, roughly 38% of them singletons. The sequence came from a human donor in good health. Some libraries in this study had Jurkat cell RNA spiked in. The V and J genes are TRBV2 and TRBJ1-4, with D uncertain. The sequencing sample was made of naive CD8+ T cells from blood, with Jurkat cell RNA spiked in. Documented subset: FACS-sorted CD8+CD4-CCR7+CD45RA+ naive T cells. The CDR3 here is CASSSTLATNEKLFF. The CDR3 region has the DNA TGTGCCAGCAGCTCTACCCTTGCAACTAATGAAAAACTGTTTTTT.